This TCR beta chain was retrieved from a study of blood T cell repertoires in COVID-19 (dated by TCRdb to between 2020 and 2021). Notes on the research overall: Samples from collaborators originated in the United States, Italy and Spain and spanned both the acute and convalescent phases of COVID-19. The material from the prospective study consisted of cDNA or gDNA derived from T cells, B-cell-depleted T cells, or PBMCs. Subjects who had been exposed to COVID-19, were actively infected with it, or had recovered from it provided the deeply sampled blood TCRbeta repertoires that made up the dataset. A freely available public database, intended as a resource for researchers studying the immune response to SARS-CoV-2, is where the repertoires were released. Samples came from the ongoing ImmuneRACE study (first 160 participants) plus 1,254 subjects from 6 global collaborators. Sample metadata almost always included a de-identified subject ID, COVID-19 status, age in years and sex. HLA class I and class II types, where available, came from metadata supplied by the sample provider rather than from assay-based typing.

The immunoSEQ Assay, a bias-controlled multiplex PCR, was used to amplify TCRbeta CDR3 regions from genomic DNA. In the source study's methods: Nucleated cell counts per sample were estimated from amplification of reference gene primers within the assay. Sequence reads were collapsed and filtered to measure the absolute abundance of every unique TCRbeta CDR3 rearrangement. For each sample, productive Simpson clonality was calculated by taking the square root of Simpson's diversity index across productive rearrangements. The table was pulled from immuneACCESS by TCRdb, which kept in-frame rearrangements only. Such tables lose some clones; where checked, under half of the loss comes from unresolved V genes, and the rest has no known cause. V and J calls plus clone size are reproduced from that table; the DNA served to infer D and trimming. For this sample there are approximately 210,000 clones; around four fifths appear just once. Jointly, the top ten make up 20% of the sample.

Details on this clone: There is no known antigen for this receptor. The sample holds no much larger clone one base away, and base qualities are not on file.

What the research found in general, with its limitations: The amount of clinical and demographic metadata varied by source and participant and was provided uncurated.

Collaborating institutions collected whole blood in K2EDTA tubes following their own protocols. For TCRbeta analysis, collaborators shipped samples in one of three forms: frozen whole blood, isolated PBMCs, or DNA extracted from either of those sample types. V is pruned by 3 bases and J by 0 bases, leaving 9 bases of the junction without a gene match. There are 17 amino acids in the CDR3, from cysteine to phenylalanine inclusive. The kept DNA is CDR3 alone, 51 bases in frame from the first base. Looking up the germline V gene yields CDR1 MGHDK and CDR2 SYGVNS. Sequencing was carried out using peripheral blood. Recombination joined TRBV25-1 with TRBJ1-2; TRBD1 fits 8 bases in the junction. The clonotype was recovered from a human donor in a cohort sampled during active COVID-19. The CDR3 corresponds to CASSDFRGQGPNYGYTF. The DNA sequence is TGTGCCAGCAGTGACTTCCGCGGACAGGGCCCTAACTATGGCTACACCTTC.